What follows describes a single T cell receptor beta chain. As yet, its antigen is unknown. The data originate from a study of T cell responses to AZD1222 COVID-19 vaccine. Study-wide results and limits: Donors were chiefly white British, with a greater number of females, and clonal diversity was perhaps underestimated.

Germline V gene sequence: CDR1 KGHDR, CDR2 SFDVKD. The ends were cut back, 5 bases at V and 4 bases at J, with 13 bases in the middle. This CDR3 is 14 amino acids long. Sequencing was performed with immunoSEQ multiplex PCR; in TCRdb, only in-frame clones are kept and a portion is missing. The sample has 120,000 to 150,000 clones, 82% seen once. The clonotype was recovered from an adult in good health. Sequences were derived from peripheral blood, sampled on day 0 of MenACWY control vaccination. The gene calls are TRBV24-1 and TRBJ2-5; D is unclear. CDR3 sequence (DNA): TGTGCCACCAGTGCAACTGGGCCTACAGAGACCCAGTACTTC. Translation: CATSATGPTETQYF.